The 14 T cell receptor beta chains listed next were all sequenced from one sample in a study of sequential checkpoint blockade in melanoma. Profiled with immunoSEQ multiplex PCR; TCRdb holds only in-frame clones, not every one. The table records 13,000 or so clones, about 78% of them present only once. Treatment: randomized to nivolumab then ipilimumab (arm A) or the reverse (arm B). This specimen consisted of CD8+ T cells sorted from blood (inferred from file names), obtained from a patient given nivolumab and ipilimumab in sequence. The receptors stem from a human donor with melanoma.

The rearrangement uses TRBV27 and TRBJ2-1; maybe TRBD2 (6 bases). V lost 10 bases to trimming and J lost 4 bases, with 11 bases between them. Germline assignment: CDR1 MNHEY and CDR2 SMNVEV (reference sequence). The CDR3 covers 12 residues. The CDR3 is CATISGYNEQFF. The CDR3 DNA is TGTGCCACCATTAGCGGTTACAATGAGCAGTTCTTC.

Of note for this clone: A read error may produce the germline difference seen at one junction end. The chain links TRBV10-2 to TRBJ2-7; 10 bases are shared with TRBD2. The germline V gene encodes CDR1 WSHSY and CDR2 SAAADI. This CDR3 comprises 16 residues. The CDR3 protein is CASGESASGGIYEQYF. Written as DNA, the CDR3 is TGCGCCAGCGGTGAGTCGGCTAGCGGGGGTATCTACGAGCAGTACTTC.

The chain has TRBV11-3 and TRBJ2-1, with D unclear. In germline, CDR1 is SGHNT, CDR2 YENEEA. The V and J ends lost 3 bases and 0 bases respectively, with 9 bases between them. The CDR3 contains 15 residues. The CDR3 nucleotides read TGTGCCAGCAGCTTGGAACGGAGCTCCTACAATGAGCAGTTCTTC. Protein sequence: CASSLERSSYNEQFF.

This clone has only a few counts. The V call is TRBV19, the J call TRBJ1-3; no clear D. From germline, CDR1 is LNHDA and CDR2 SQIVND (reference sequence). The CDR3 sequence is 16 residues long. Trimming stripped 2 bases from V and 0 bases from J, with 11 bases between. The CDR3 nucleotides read TGTGCCAGTAGTATACCTGCAGGCCTCTCTGGAAACACCATATATTTT. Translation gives CASSIPAGLSGNTIYF.

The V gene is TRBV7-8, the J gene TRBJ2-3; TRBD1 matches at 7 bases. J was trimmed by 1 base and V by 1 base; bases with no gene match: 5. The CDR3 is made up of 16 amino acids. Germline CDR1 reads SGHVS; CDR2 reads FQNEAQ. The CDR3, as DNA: TGTGCCAGCAGCTTAGAGAGGGGGCCGCGCACAGATACGCAGTATTTT. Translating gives CASSLERGPRTDTQYF.

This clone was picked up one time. The CDR3 DNA follows: TGTGCCAGCAGCTTGGCCCTCGGGACTAGCGGGTTTATCACAGATACGCAGTATTTT. Amino acids: CASSLALGTSGFITDTQYF. The chain employs TRBV5-4 and TRBJ2-3; 12 positions agree with TRBD2. J gave up 2 bases and V 0 bases, and 10 bases lay outside the gene matches. Germline V CDR1 and CDR2: SGHNT, YYREEE (reference sequence). CDR3 size: 19 residues.

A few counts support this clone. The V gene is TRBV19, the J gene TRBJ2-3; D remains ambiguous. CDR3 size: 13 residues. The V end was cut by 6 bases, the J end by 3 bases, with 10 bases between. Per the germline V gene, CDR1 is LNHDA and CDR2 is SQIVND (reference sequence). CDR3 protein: CASSTVVTDTQYF. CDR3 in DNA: TGTGCCAGTAGCACAGTTGTAACAGATACGCAGTATTTT.

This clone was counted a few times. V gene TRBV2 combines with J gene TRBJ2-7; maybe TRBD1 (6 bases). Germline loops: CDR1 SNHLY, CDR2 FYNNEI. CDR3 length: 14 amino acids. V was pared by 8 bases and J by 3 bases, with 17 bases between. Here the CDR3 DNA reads TGTGCCAGCGGCAACAGGGATGCTGGCTACGAGCAGTACTTC. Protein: CASGNRDAGYEQYF.

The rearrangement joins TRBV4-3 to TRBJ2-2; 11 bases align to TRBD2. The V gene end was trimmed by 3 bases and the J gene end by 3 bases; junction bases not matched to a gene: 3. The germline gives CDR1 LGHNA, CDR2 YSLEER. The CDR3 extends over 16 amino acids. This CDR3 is CASSHGTSGYTGELFF. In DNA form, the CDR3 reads TGCGCCAGCAGCCATGGGACTAGCGGTTACACCGGGGAGCTGTTTTTT.

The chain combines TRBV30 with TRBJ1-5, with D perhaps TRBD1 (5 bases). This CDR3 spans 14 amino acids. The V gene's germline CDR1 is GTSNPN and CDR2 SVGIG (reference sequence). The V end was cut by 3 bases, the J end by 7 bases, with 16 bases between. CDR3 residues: CAWSGGGIHQPQHF. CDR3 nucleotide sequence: TGTGCCTGGAGCGGGGGGGGTATCCACCAGCCCCAGCATTTT.

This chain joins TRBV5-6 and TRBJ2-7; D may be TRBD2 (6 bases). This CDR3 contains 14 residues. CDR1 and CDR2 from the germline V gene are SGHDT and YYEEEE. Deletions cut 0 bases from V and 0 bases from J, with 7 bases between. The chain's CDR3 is CASSLGTTSYEQYF. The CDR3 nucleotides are TGTGCCAGCAGCTTGGGGACTACCTCCTACGAGCAGTACTTC. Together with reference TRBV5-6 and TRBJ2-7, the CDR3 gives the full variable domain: DAGVTQSPTHLIKTRGQQVTLRCSPKSGHDTVSWYQQALGQGPQFIFQYYEEEERQRGNFPDRFSGHQFPNYSSELNVNALLLGDSALYLCASSLGTTSYEQYFGPGTRLTVT.

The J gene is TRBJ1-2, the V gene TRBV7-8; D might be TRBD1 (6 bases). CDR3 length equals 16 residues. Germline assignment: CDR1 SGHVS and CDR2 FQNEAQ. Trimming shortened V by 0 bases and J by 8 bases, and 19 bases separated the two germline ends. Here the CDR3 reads CASSLAYQGSGGGYTF. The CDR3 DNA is TGTGCCAGCAGCTTAGCTTATCAGGGGTCGGGCGGGGGCTACACCTTC.

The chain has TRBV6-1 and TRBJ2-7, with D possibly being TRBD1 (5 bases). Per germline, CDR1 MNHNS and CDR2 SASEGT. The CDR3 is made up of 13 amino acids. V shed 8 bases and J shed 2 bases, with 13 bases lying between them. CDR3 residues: CASGQAQPYEQYF. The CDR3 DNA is TGTGCCAGCGGACAAGCACAGCCCTACGAGCAGTACTTC.

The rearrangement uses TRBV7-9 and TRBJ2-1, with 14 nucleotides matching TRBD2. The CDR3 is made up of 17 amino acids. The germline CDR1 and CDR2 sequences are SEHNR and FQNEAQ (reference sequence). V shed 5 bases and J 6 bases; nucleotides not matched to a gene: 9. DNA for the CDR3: TGTGCCAGCAGCAACAAACCGGGACTAGCGGGAGTCAATGAGCAGTTCTTC. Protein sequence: CASSNKPGLAGVNEQFF.